The 17 T cell receptor beta chains below were found in one sample sequenced in a study of CD8 T cells in Susac syndrome. An amount of RNA that ranged from roughly 0.45 to 1 ug was reverse transcribed with random hexamers. MiXCR was run by TCRdb on the immunoSEQ multiplex PCR reads, yielding one entry per CDR3 protein. The data show fewer than 150,000 distinct CDR3 sequences, around 91% seen once. The sample taken for sequencing was CD8+ T cells from PBMCs. These receptors all stem from a human donor with multiple sclerosis.

This clonotype was seen just once. V usage is TRBV2 and J usage is TRBJ2-7; 10 bases match TRBD2. The CDR3 contains 14 residues. V lost 7 bases and J lost 3; bases outside the gene matches: 6. Germline V gene data show CDR1 as SNHLY and CDR2 as FYNNEI. CDR3 region: CASTRTSGHYEQYF. DNA for the CDR3: TGTGCCAGCACCCGGACTAGCGGCCACTACGAGCAGTACTTC. Full variable domain (outside the CDR3, taken from reference TRBV2 and TRBJ2-7): EPEVTQTPSHQVTQMGQEVILRCVPISNHLYFYWYRQILGQKVEFLVSFYNNEISEKSEIFDDQFSVERPDGSNFTLKIRSTKLEDSAMYFCASTRTSGHYEQYFGPGTRLTVT.

The chain couples TRBV29-1 to TRBJ1-1; D remains ambiguous. CDR3 length: 10 amino acids. Deletions cut 4 bases from V and 8 bases from J, with 8 bases between. CDR1 and CDR2 (germline): SQVTM, ANQGSEA. This CDR3 is CSVGGLEAFF. The DNA for the CDR3 is TGCAGCGTTGGCGGACTGGAAGCTTTCTTT. Supplemented by reference TRBV29-1 and TRBJ1-1, the full variable domain reads SAVISQKPSRDICQRGTSLTIQCQVDSQVTMMFWYRQQPGQSLTLIATANQGSEATYESGFVIDKFPISRPNLTFSTLTVSNMSPEDSSIYLCSVGGLEAFFGQGTRLTVV.

This chain joins TRBV5-1 and TRBJ2-7, with D tentatively TRBD2 (6 bases). Trimming stripped 2 bases from V and 5 bases from J, with 11 bases between. CDR1 and CDR2 from the germline V gene are SGHRS and YFSETQ. This CDR3 contains 13 residues. CDR3 DNA sequence: TGCGCCAGCAGCTTAACCCCGGGGGACGAGCAGTACTTC. Protein: CASSLTPGDEQYF.

This chain connects TRBV29-1 to TRBJ2-7; D perhaps matches TRBD1 (6 bases). CDR1 is SQVTM, CDR2 ANQGSEA, per germline. The CDR3 is 13 amino acids. The V end lost 1 base, the J end lost 6 bases, and 13 bases lay between the germline ends. The CDR3 DNA follows: TGCAGCGTTGAAGGGGAACAGGGCCGCGAGCAGTACTTC. It yields the protein CSVEGEQGREQYF.

The CDR3 DNA is TGTGCCAGCAGTTACTCGATTATGGGCACAGATACGCAGTATTTT. This codes for CASSYSIMGTDTQYF. This sequence joins TRBV6-5 and TRBJ2-3; no firm D call. The CDR3 consists of 15 residues. Germline V gene data show CDR1 as MNHEY and CDR2 as SVGAGI. Trimming took off 0 bases at V and 1 base at J, with 8 bases between the two ends.

The table lists this clonotype with a few counts. This rearrangement joins TRBV27 to TRBJ2-3; the D is unclear. The CDR3 extends over 13 amino acids. Trimming took 0 bases from V and 2 from J, leaving 3 bases between them. CDR1 MNHEY and CDR2 SMNVEV come from the germline V gene (reference sequence). CDR3 coding DNA: TGTGCCAGCAGTTTATCTTTCACAGATACGCAGTATTTT. It is translated as CASSLSFTDTQYF.

V and J are TRBV4-2 and TRBJ1-1, with D unclear. Germline CDR1 reads LGHNA; CDR2 reads YNFKEQ. V lost 6 bases to trimming and J lost 5 bases, with 13 bases between them. This CDR3 has 13 residues. The CDR3 DNA reads TGTGCCAGCAGACCCGACTTGGGTACTGAAGCTTTCTTT. Protein: CASRPDLGTEAFF.

The V and J genes are TRBV10-2 and TRBJ1-1; 8 bases are shared with TRBD1. CDR3 length: 13 amino acids. CDR1 is WSHSY, CDR2 SAAADI, per germline. The V and J ends lost 8 bases and 2 bases, in that order; junction bases with no gene match: 4. The CDR3 sequence is CASGQGGNTEAFF. CDR3 bases: TGCGCCAGCGGACAGGGAGGAAACACTGAAGCTTTCTTT.

J is TRBJ2-7 and V is TRBV27, with D possibly TRBD1 on 7 matching bases. Germline V gives CDR1 MNHEY, CDR2 SMNVEV (reference sequence). V was cut by 5 bases and J by 3 bases, with 17 bases left in between. CDR3 length equals 15 residues. Written as DNA, the CDR3 is TGTGCCAGCAGTGTCACAGGGGACTCCTACTACGAGCAGTACTTC. This translates into CASSVTGDSYYEQYF.

The gene calls are TRBV29-1 and TRBJ2-5; TRBD1 is a possible D gene (6 bases). The CDR3 is 12 amino acids. CDR1 and CDR2 (germline): SQVTM, ANQGSEA. V was shortened by 3 bases and J by 3 bases, with 8 bases between the two germline ends. The CDR3 spells CSVEAGEETQYF. The CDR3, as DNA: TGCAGCGTTGAGGCAGGGGAAGAGACCCAGTACTTC.

This chain connects TRBV25-1 to TRBJ2-3, with D tentatively TRBD1 or TRBD2 (5 bases each). The germline V gene has CDR1 MGHDK and CDR2 SYGVNS. This CDR3 region has 13 residues. V lost 4 bases, J lost 6 bases, and 11 bases lay in between. The CDR3 DNA reads as TGTGCCAGCAGTGGGGGACGGCGGGATACGCAGTATTTT. This codes for CASSGGRRDTQYF.

The gene calls are TRBV6-5 and TRBJ2-1, with TRBD1 as a possible D gene (7 bases). Trimming took off 8 bases at V and 5 bases at J, with 10 bases between the two ends. Germline CDR1 and CDR2: MNHEY and SVGAGI. The CDR3 consists of 12 residues. The CDR3 here is CASQGGDNEQFF. DNA for the CDR3: TGTGCCAGCCAGGGGGGCGACAATGAGCAGTTCTTC.

This chain links TRBV3-1 with TRBJ1-1, with D unresolved. The length of the CDR3 is 14 residues. CDR1 and CDR2 from the germline V gene are LGHDT and YNNKEL (reference sequence). V dropped 4 bases and J dropped 2 bases, with 11 bases sitting between them. CDR3: CASSPDGSNTEAFF. The CDR3 DNA follows: TGTGCCAGCAGCCCGGACGGTTCTAACACTGAAGCTTTCTTT. The full variable domain, rest sourced from reference TRBV3-1 and TRBJ1-1, is DTAVSQTPKYLVTQMGNDKSIKCEQNLGHDTMYWYKQDSKKFLKIMFSYNNKELIINETVPNRFSPKSPDKAHLNLHINSLELGDSAVYFCASSPDGSNTEAFFGQGTRLTVV.

The V call is TRBV29-1, the J call TRBJ2-7; 7 nucleotides match TRBD1. With 8 bases clipped from V and 7 bases from J, the junction kept 14 bases outside the gene matches. Germline values: CDR1 SQVTM, CDR2 ANQGSEA. CDR3 length: 13 amino acids. The CDR3 region has the DNA TGCAGCTTCGGTCGGGACAGCCCTGATGAGCAGTACTTC. Translated: CSFGRDSPDEQYF.

The rearrangement links TRBV7-9 to TRBJ2-1, with 9 bases fitting TRBD2. This CDR3 is 15 amino acids long. The germline CDR1 and CDR2 sequences are SEHNR and FQNEAQ (reference sequence). V was clipped by 0 bases and J by 7 bases; unmatched bases: 4. The CDR3 DNA reads as TGTGCCAGCAGCTTAGCTAGCGGGGGTAAAAATGAGCAGTTCTTC. Translating it yields CASSLASGGKNEQFF.

This chain uses TRBV27 with TRBJ2-2; D is perhaps TRBD1 or TRBD2 (6 bases each). CDR1 MNHEY and CDR2 SMNVEV come from the germline V gene (reference sequence). The CDR3 length is 14 residues. V was pared by 9 bases and J by 4 bases, with 15 bases between. The DNA for the CDR3 is TGTGCCAGTTCTAGGGGGGTGTCCACCGGGGAGCTGTTTTTT. This gives the protein CASSRGVSTGELFF.

The chain employs TRBV19 and TRBJ2-7, with 9 positions matching TRBD2. The germline V gene encodes CDR1 LNHDA and CDR2 SQIVND (reference sequence). Trimming cost V 5 bases and J 2 bases; bases outside gene matches: 4. CDR3 size: 14 residues. CDR3 amino acids: CASSPAGGTYEQYF. CDR3 nucleotides: TGTGCCAGTAGTCCCGCGGGGGGGACCTACGAGCAGTACTTC.